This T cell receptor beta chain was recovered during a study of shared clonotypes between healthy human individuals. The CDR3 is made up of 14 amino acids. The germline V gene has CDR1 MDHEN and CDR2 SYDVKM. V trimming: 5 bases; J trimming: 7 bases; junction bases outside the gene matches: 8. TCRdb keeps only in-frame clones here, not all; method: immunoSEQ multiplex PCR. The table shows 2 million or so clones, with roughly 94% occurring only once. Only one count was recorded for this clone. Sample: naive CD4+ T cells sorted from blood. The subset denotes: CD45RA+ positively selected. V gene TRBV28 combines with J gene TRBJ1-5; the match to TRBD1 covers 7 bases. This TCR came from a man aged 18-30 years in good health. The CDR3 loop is CASSHPGGDQPQHF. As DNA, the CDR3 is TGTGCCAGCAGTCACCCAGGGGGGGACCAGCCCCAGCATTTT.